These 28 T cell receptor beta chains were sequenced from one sample in a study of control samples from healthy donors and cancer patients. The data were produced by immunoSEQ multiplex PCR, yet TCRdb's version contains in-frame clones alone and is incomplete. The table shows 100,000 to 110,000 clones, with more than 75% occurring only once. Sequencing input: blood. The receptors derive from a woman aged 45-65 years in good health.

J is TRBJ1-2 and V is TRBV5-5; 9 positions match TRBD1. This CDR3 has 19 residues. V lost 4 bases and J lost 0; bases outside the gene matches: 16. In germline, CDR1 is SGHKS, CDR2 YYEKEE (reference sequence). The CDR3 DNA reads TGTGCCAGCAGCGCTCGGGACAGGGTTATCATGGGAGCTAACTATGGCTACACCTTC. Protein product: CASSARDRVIMGANYGYTF.

The genes are TRBV6-5 and TRBJ1-2; D is perhaps TRBD1 (6 bases). Looked up from germline, CDR1 is MNHEY and CDR2 is SVGAGI. Between the trimmed V and J ends, which lost 6 bases and 6 bases, there was a span of 14 bases. The CDR3 extends over 13 amino acids. The chain's CDR3 is CASRPQGSDGYTF. In DNA, the CDR3 is TGTGCCAGCAGACCCCAGGGGTCGGATGGCTACACCTTC.

The chain employs TRBV6-6 and TRBJ2-1; TRBD2 agrees at 8 bases. Unmatched junction bases numbered 2, after V lost 0 bases and J lost 4 bases. CDR1 and CDR2 (germline): MNHNY, SVGAGI (reference sequence). The CDR3 covers 15 residues. The CDR3 sequence is CASSYSGGGYNEQFF. The CDR3 nucleotides are TGTGCCAGCAGTTACTCCGGCGGGGGGTACAATGAGCAGTTCTTC.

The V and J genes are TRBV27 and TRBJ1-1; no reliable D call. The length of the CDR3 is 14 residues. With 0 bases removed from V and 4 bases from J, the gap between germline ends came to 9 bases. Per the germline V gene, CDR1 is MNHEY and CDR2 is SMNVEV (reference sequence). CDR3 nucleotide sequence: TGTGCCAGCAGTTTATCGCCGCGTGCCACTGAAGCTTTCTTT. Its protein product is CASSLSPRATEAFF.

The count of this clone is one. The rearrangement joins TRBV7-2 to TRBJ1-1; D not certain. The CDR3 is made up of 15 amino acids. Germline V gene sequence: CDR1 SGHTA, CDR2 FQGNSA. The V end was cut by 1 base, the J end by 0 bases, with 9 bases between. The CDR3 DNA reads as TGTGCCAGCAGCTTAGATCCAGGCATGAACACTGAAGCTTTCTTT. Translated, it gives CASSLDPGMNTEAFF.

V gene TRBV25-1 combines with J gene TRBJ2-3; possibly TRBD2 for D (6 bases). V lost 4 bases, J lost 0 bases, and 8 bases lay in between. CDR3 length: 14 amino acids. The V gene's germline CDR1 is MGHDK and CDR2 SYGVNS. The CDR3 loop is CASSALASTDTQYF. The CDR3 DNA reads TGTGCCAGCAGTGCCCTAGCGAGCACAGATACGCAGTATTTT.

J is TRBJ2-5 and V is TRBV7-9, with D possibly being TRBD2 (6 bases). Between the trimmed V and J ends, which lost 0 bases and 5 bases, there was a span of 13 bases. This CDR3 has 15 amino acids. Germline V gene lookup returns CDR1 SEHNR and CDR2 FQNEAQ (reference sequence). The CDR3 here is CASSLATSRGETQYF. The CDR3 nucleotides are TGTGCCAGCAGCTTAGCGACCTCCCGGGGGGAGACCCAGTACTTC.

The rearrangement links TRBV18 to TRBJ2-5; a possible D gene is TRBD2 (6 bases). Looked up from germline, CDR1 is KGHSH and CDR2 is LQKENI. The CDR3 spans 14 residues. Trimming took off 3 bases at V and 0 bases at J, with 8 bases between the two ends. CDR3 sequence reads: CASSPAGHQETQYF. CDR3 sequence (DNA): TGTGCCAGCTCACCGGCGGGGCACCAAGAGACCCAGTACTTC.

CDR3 sequence (DNA): TGTGCCAGCAGTTTGATGGGCAATGAGCAGTTCTTC. Translation gives CASSLMGNEQFF. The V call is TRBV28, the J call TRBJ2-1; no firm D call. Germline CDR1 MDHEN, CDR2 SYDVKM. This CDR3 has 12 residues. The V and J ends lost 3 bases and 6 bases respectively, with 6 bases between them. The whole variable domain, filled in from reference TRBV28 and TRBJ2-1, reads DVKVTQSSRYLVKRTGEKVFLECVQDMDHENMFWYRQDPGLGLRLIYFSYDVKMKEKGDIPEGYSVSREKKERFSLILESASTNQTSMYLCASSLMGNEQFFGPGTRLTVL.

The chain links TRBV28 to TRBJ2-5; no definite D call. V was pared by 6 bases and J by 4 bases, with 15 bases between. The germline V gene encodes CDR1 MDHEN and CDR2 SYDVKM. There are 14 residues in the CDR3. The CDR3 nucleotides are TGTGCCAGCAGACCCTCCCTGGGCGGAGAGACCCAGTACTTC. Protein: CASRPSLGGETQYF. Combining the CDR3 with reference TRBV28 and TRBJ2-5 gives the whole variable domain DVKVTQSSRYLVKRTGEKVFLECVQDMDHENMFWYRQDPGLGLRLIYFSYDVKMKEKGDIPEGYSVSREKKERFSLILESASTNQTSMYLCASRPSLGGETQYFGPGTRLLVL.

This clone has more than one count but fewer than ten. The chain uses TRBV6-2 or TRBV6-3 and TRBJ2-7, with 7 bases lining up with TRBD1. The germline V gene has CDR1 MNHEY and CDR2 SVGEGT. The V segment lost 6 bases and the J segment 0 bases; nucleotides outside the gene matches: 17. This CDR3 is 18 amino acids long. CDR3 in amino acids: CASSITSRGGRSSYEQYV. CDR3 nucleotide sequence: TGTGCCAGCAGCATTACTTCCAGAGGGGGCAGGAGCTCCTACGAGCAGTACGTC.

This chain joins TRBV19 and TRBJ1-5, with TRBD1 as a possible D gene (6 bases). The V end was cut by 8 bases, the J end by 1 base, with 15 bases between. Germline V gives CDR1 LNHDA, CDR2 SQIVND (reference sequence). This CDR3 has 15 residues. The CDR3 here is CASVTGFGSNQPQHF. The CDR3 coding sequence is TGTGCCAGTGTTACAGGGTTTGGAAGCAATCAGCCCCAGCATTTT.

V is TRBV4-3 and J is TRBJ2-6; 7 positions agree with TRBD1. Germline trimming cut 0 bases from V and 3 bases from J; bases unmatched to any gene: 2. The CDR3 spans 16 residues. Germline V gene data show CDR1 as LGHNA and CDR2 as YSLEER. The CDR3: CASSQETGLGANVLTF. In DNA, the CDR3 is TGCGCCAGCAGCCAAGAGACAGGGCTTGGGGCCAACGTCCTGACTTTC.

This clone is medium-sized (0.01 to 0.1%) within its sample. The genes are TRBV21-1 and TRBJ2-1; the table's D call, TRBD2, was not checked against the DNA. TRBV21-1 is an annotated pseudogene. This CDR3 has 20 amino acids. For the CDR3, the DNA is TGTGCCAGCAGCAAATCGCCCCGGAGCCAGCGCGGTGCCGAACACAATGAGCAGTTCTTC. Amino acids: CASSKSPRSQRGAEHNEQFF.

The rearrangement uses TRBV6-5 and TRBJ2-7, with D perhaps matching TRBD2 (5 bases). Trimming cost V 4 bases and J 7 bases, with 14 bases left between them. The CDR3 length is 13 residues. Per the germline V gene, CDR1 is MNHEY and CDR2 is SVGAGI. The CDR3, as DNA: TGTGCCAGCAGTTTAAGAGAGGGTGGGGAGCAGTACGTC. Protein: CASSLREGGEQYV.

The genes are TRBV30 and TRBJ2-2, with D possibly being TRBD1 (5 bases). The CDR3 spans 11 residues. In germline, CDR1 is GTSNPN, CDR2 SVGIG (reference sequence). Trimming removed 2 bases at V and 11 bases at J, with 9 bases between. The chain's CDR3 is CAWSITGELFF. For the CDR3, the DNA is TGTGCCTGGAGTATTACAGGAGAGCTGTTTTTT.

The chain employs TRBV29-1 and TRBJ2-7; 9 bases line up with TRBD1. Trimming took 7 bases from V and 1 from J; bases not matched to a gene: 2. CDR3 length equals 12 residues. Germline loops: CDR1 SQVTM, CDR2 ANQGSEA. CDR3: CSAGQGSYEQYF. In DNA form, the CDR3 reads TGCAGCGCTGGACAGGGGTCCTACGAGCAGTACTTC.

In DNA, the CDR3 is TGTGCCAGTAGTGTCGACAGGGGACGAAGCGAGCAGTACTTC. Translated: CASSVDRGRSEQYF. The chain carries TRBV19 and TRBJ2-7; 8 bases map to TRBD1. CDR3 length equals 14 residues. Trimming removed 5 bases from V and 6 bases from J; junction bases left unmatched: 9. Germline V CDR1 and CDR2: LNHDA, SQIVND (reference sequence).

The rearrangement joins TRBV11-1 to TRBJ2-2; 9 bases are a match to TRBD2. This CDR3 is 16 amino acids long. The germline gives CDR1 SGHAT, CDR2 FQDESV (reference sequence). Trimming cost V 2 bases and J 6 bases; bases outside gene matches: 7. The CDR3, as DNA: TGTGCCAGCAGCTTACAAGTTAGCGGGGGCTCCGGGGAGCTGTTTTTT. Its translation is CASSLQVSGGSGELFF.

CDR3 sequence: CASSPLGQETQYF. CDR3 coding DNA: TGCGCCAGCAGCCCCCTGGGCCAAGAGACCCAGTACTTC. This chain uses TRBV5-1 with TRBJ2-5; D unresolved. CDR1 is SGHRS and CDR2 is YFSETQ in the germline V gene. Trimming took off 4 bases at V and 1 base at J, with 8 bases between the two ends. This CDR3 spans 13 amino acids.

The chain links TRBV9 to TRBJ2-3; 14 positions match TRBD2. The CDR3 covers 15 residues. Germline-derived CDR1 and CDR2 are SGDLS and YYNGEE. J lost 5 bases, V lost 7 bases, and 6 bases had no gene match. The CDR3 DNA reads TGTGCCAGCGGGACTAGCGGGAGCTGGGGAGATACGCAGTATTTT. Amino acid sequence: CASGTSGSWGDTQYF. Full variable domain (rest looked up from reference TRBV9 and TRBJ2-3): DSGVTQTPKHLITATGQRVTLRCSPRSGDLSVYWYQQSLDQGLQFLIQYYNGEERAKGNILERFSAQQFPDLHSELNLSSLELGDSALYFCASGTSGSWGDTQYFGPGTRLTVL.

V usage is TRBV5-7 and J usage is TRBJ2-2; no definite D call. TRBV5-7 is an ORF, and what it does is uncertain. The CDR3 is made up of 16 amino acids. Trimming stripped 0 bases from V and 4 bases from J, with 13 bases between. The CDR3 DNA reads TGTGCCAGCAGCTTGGCTGTCGGGCGAGGCACCGGGGAGCTGTTTTTT. It yields the protein CASSLAVGRGTGELFF.

This chain joins TRBV15 and TRBJ2-1; possibly TRBD1 for D (5 bases). CDR3 length: 15 residues. Trimming stripped 0 bases from V and 4 bases from J, with 10 bases between. CDR1 and CDR2 (germline): LNHNV, YYDKDF (reference sequence). CDR3 sequence: CATSRDVGPYNEQFF. In nucleotides, the CDR3 is TGTGCCACCAGCAGAGATGTGGGGCCGTACAATGAGCAGTTCTTC. The variable domain in full, with the rest retrieved from reference TRBV15 and TRBJ2-1, is DAMVIQNPRYQVTQFGKPVTLSCSQTLNHNVMYWYQQKSSQAPKLLFHYYDKDFNNEADTPDNFQSRRPNTSFCFLDIRSPGLGDTAMYLCATSRDVGPYNEQFFGPGTRLTVL.

J is TRBJ2-7 and V is TRBV7-2, with 14 bases that match TRBD2. J lost 3 bases, V lost 5 bases, and 6 bases had no gene match. Germline V CDR1 and CDR2: SGHTA, FQGNSA. This CDR3 has 16 amino acids. The CDR3 loop is CASSPGTSGGSYEQYV. For the CDR3, the DNA is TGTGCCAGCAGCCCCGGGACTAGCGGGGGCAGCTACGAGCAGTACGTC.

The rearrangement joins TRBV30 to TRBJ1-5, with no clear D. Looked up from germline, CDR1 is GTSNPN and CDR2 is SVGIG (reference sequence). Trimming cost V 1 base and J 0 bases, with 4 bases left between them. This CDR3 contains 13 residues. This CDR3 reads CAWSGHSNQPQHF. The CDR3, as DNA: TGTGCCTGGAGTGGACATAGCAATCAGCCCCAGCATTTT.

The chain carries TRBV5-6 and TRBJ2-7, with 10 bases fitting TRBD2. In germline, CDR1 is SGHDT, CDR2 YYEEEE. The length of the CDR3 is 16 residues. J lost 5 bases, V lost 0 bases, and 8 bases had no gene match. This CDR3 reads CASSLGVLAGAHEQYV. The DNA of the CDR3 is TGTGCCAGCAGCTTGGGCGTCCTAGCGGGAGCCCACGAGCAGTACGTC.

Remarks on this clone: A much larger clone sits a single nucleotide away, making a read error possible. The rearrangement uses TRBV5-4 and TRBJ2-2; D remains ambiguous. Per germline, CDR1 SGHNT and CDR2 YYREEE (reference sequence). This CDR3 spans 15 amino acids. The germline V and J ends were trimmed by 9 bases and 4 bases, with 19 bases remaining between them. Here the CDR3 DNA reads TGTGCCACGGTGAGTTCGTCGTCGAGCACCGGGGAGCTGTTTTTT. The encoded protein is CATVSSSSSTGELFF.

The sample holds a few counts of this clone. The chain carries TRBV5-1 and TRBJ2-5, with TRBD2 as a possible D gene (6 bases). CDR3 length: 15 amino acids. Trimming took 0 bases from V and 2 from J, leaving 11 bases between them. Looked up from germline, CDR1 is SGHRS and CDR2 is YFSETQ. CDR3 in amino acids: CASSLGAGRQETQYF. CDR3 coding DNA: TGCGCCAGCAGCTTGGGGGCGGGAAGGCAAGAGACCCAGTACTTC.